The clone carrying this T cell receptor beta chain showed up just a few times. Its specificity is not known. V lost 5 bases, J lost 4 bases, and 16 bases lay in between. The CDR3 extends over 15 amino acids. TCRdb independently ran MiXCR on the RT-PCR reads; one entry per CDR3 protein. The data contain 500,000 to 750,000 distinct CDR3 sequences, approximately 15% of them seen just once; the ten biggest clones take up 11%. This sample was included in a study of response to subunit inactivated influenza vaccine. Regarding the study as a whole: Seasonal influenza vaccination, on each occasion, was suggested by the authors to recruit few new T cells.

V is TRBV12-3 or TRBV12-4 and J is TRBJ2-3, with D possibly TRBD2 on 7 matching bases. The clonotype originates from a man aged 45 to 65 who received an inactivated influenza vaccine. The sample consisted of PBMCs from blood, taken roughly 13 days after vaccination. CDR3 residues: CASSDVTGGADTQYF. For the CDR3, the DNA is TGTGCCAGCAGTGACGTGACGGGGGGCGCAGATACGCAGTATTTT.